The 28 T cell receptor beta chains given below trace back to one sample, sequenced in a study of CXCR3-negative and CXCR3-positive naive CD8 T cells. The libraries of TRB cDNA were prepared using 5' RACE with UMI labels. TCRdb re-called the 5' RACE reads and shows each CDR3 protein once, DNA omitted. The specimen's table records some 130,000 distinct CDR3 sequences. The source material was naive CXCR3- CD8+ T cells from blood. Indicated subset: CD45RO-CCR7+CD27+CD95- naive CD8+ T cells lacking CXCR3 (TNR3-). The receptors derive from a human donor in good health. Some clones in this sample may be carry-over from other donors' samples.

V and J are TRBV29-1 and TRBJ2-2. The CDR3 consists of 12 residues. From germline, CDR1 is SQVTM and CDR2 ANQGSEA. The CDR3 is CSVYLGTGELFF.

This rearrangement joins TRBV23-1 to TRBJ2-5; TCRdb's D gene call, TRBD1, goes unchecked for lack of DNA. TRBV23-1 carries the ORF label, with uncertain function. This CDR3 has 18 residues. CDR3 sequence: CASSPSPDRSRRAETQYF.

V and J are TRBV4-3 and TRBJ2-1; TCRdb names TRBD2, which stays unverified in the absence of DNA. Germline CDR1 reads LGHNA; CDR2 reads YSLEER. The CDR3 runs to 18 residues. This CDR3 reads CASSQDRTEGYRLDEQFF.

The chain joins TRBV12-3 or TRBV12-4 to TRBJ1-3. The CDR3 consists of 13 residues. This CDR3 is CASSYGSGNTIYF.

This chain connects TRBV25-1 to TRBJ2-4; TCRdb designates TRBD1, a call that cannot be tested without DNA. In germline, CDR1 is MGHDK, CDR2 SYGVNS. The CDR3 runs 16 residues. The CDR3 here is CASSGPGQGAGNIQYF.

This chain uses TRBV7-6 with TRBJ2-1; TCRdb's D gene call, TRBD2, goes unchecked for lack of DNA. From germline, CDR1 is SGHVS and CDR2 FNYEAQ. The CDR3 has 19 amino acids. This CDR3 is CASSLGGLAPHVSYNEQFF.

The V gene is TRBV6-1, the J gene TRBJ2-7. The germline V gene encodes CDR1 MNHNS and CDR2 SASEGT. This CDR3 contains 13 residues. CDR3: CASRVDSSYEQYF.

The chain recombines TRBV9 with TRBJ1-1; absent DNA, TCRdb's TRBD1 call cannot be checked. The CDR3 totals 13 residues. Germline V gene sequence: CDR1 SGDLS, CDR2 YYNGEE. CDR3 region: CASTQGLNTEAFF.

V and J are TRBV4-1 and TRBJ2-7. CDR1 and CDR2 (germline): MGHRA, YSYEKL. The CDR3 is 14 residues long. CDR3 amino acids: CASSQSQVGSEQYF.

The chain combines TRBV7-9 with TRBJ2-3; the TCRdb call, TRBD1, lacks DNA for checking. CDR1 and CDR2 (germline): SEHNR, FQNEAQ (reference sequence). The CDR3 is 13 residues long. This CDR3 reads CASRPGGTDTQYF.

V usage is TRBV20-1 and J usage is TRBJ2-1; the D call of TRBD2 rests on TCRdb alone, since no DNA is present to check it. The CDR3 loop spans 11 amino acids. From germline, CDR1 is DFQATT and CDR2 SNEGSKA (reference sequence). The CDR3 loop is CRTGARNEQFF.

V gene TRBV12-3 or TRBV12-4 combines with J gene TRBJ2-7; the TRBD1 assignment by TCRdb is unverifiable without DNA. This CDR3 is 13 amino acids long. CDR3 protein: CASRFLQGGEQYF.

This rearrangement joins TRBV4-1 to TRBJ1-4. CDR3 length equals 15 residues. From germline, CDR1 is MGHRA and CDR2 YSYEKL. CDR3 sequence reads: CASSQVAGNNEKLFF.

The J gene is TRBJ1-1, the V gene TRBV4-1; TCRdb's D gene call, TRBD1, goes unchecked for lack of DNA. The CDR3 is 14 residues long. CDR1 MGHRA and CDR2 YSYEKL come from the germline V gene. The CDR3 reads CASSQRAGNTEAFF.

V usage is TRBV7-8 and J usage is TRBJ2-2. This CDR3 has 13 residues. Germline CDR1 reads SGHVS; CDR2 reads FQNEAQ. The CDR3 loop reads CASSFSETGELFF.

The chain couples TRBV14 to TRBJ2-2; as DNA is missing, the TRBD2 call by TCRdb cannot be tested. The germline V gene has CDR1 SGHDN and CDR2 FVKESK. The CDR3 consists of 20 residues. CDR3 residues: CASSTRLAATIGDTTGELFF.

The chain employs TRBV20-1 and TRBJ1-1; TCRdb designates TRBD1, a call that cannot be tested without DNA. From germline, CDR1 is DFQATT and CDR2 SNEGSKA (reference sequence). This CDR3 comprises 13 residues. The CDR3 here is CSASDRENTEAFF.

CDR3 protein: CASSLGLRSGSVGGRETQYF. The chain links TRBV28 to TRBJ2-5; TCRdb lists TRBD2, though no DNA is available to test this call. Looked up from germline, CDR1 is MDHEN and CDR2 is SYDVKM. The CDR3 has 20 residues.

The chain couples TRBV9 to TRBJ1-3; the D call from TCRdb, TRBD1, cannot be confirmed without DNA. CDR1 and CDR2 (germline): SGDLS, YYNGEE. This CDR3 is 15 amino acids long. The CDR3 sequence is CASSTPGFSGNTIYF.

The rearrangement links TRBV7-2 to TRBJ2-3; TCRdb proposes TRBD1, but this gene call is untestable without DNA. CDR1 is SGHTA and CDR2 is FQGNSA in the germline V gene. The CDR3 contains 16 residues. CDR3 sequence reads: CASSSRQVLVPDTQYF.

The gene calls are TRBV3-1 and TRBJ2-7; the D call from TCRdb, TRBD1, cannot be confirmed without DNA. CDR3 length equals 14 residues. Germline V gene lookup returns CDR1 LGHDT and CDR2 YNNKEL (reference sequence). The CDR3 loop reads CASSPEDRTYEQYF.

The chain employs TRBV7-9 and TRBJ2-7; no DNA is available, so the TRBD1 call from TCRdb remains unchecked. Germline V gives CDR1 SEHNR, CDR2 FQNEAQ (reference sequence). The CDR3 spans 13 residues. The CDR3 is CASSRPGSYEQYF. The full variable domain, rest sourced from reference TRBV7-9 and TRBJ2-7, is DTGVSQNPRHKITKRGQNVTFRCDPISEHNRLYWYRQTLGQGPEFLTYFQNEAQLEKSRLLSDRFSAERPKGSFSTLEIQRTEQGDSAMYLCASSRPGSYEQYFGPGTRLTVT.

The chain links TRBV20-1 to TRBJ2-1; TCRdb's D gene call, TRBD2, goes unchecked for lack of DNA. The CDR3 runs to 16 residues. CDR1 DFQATT and CDR2 SNEGSKA come from the germline V gene (reference sequence). CDR3 amino acids: CSARDLGGRTYNEQFF.

J is TRBJ2-1 and V is TRBV5-6; TCRdb lists TRBD2, though no DNA is available to test this call. Germline V gene data show CDR1 as SGHDT and CDR2 as YYEEEE. This CDR3 comprises 18 residues. The chain's CDR3 is CASSSGLAGGLAYNEQFF.

V gene TRBV7-9 combines with J gene TRBJ2-3; TCRdb names TRBD2, which stays unverified in the absence of DNA. The CDR3 is 18 residues long. Germline V gene sequence: CDR1 SEHNR, CDR2 FQNEAQ (reference sequence). The CDR3 here is CASSLPRLPVTSTDTQYF.

The chain employs TRBV7-9 and TRBJ1-1; the TCRdb D gene call, TRBD1, has no DNA to confirm it. The germline V gene encodes CDR1 SEHNR and CDR2 FQNEAQ (reference sequence). The CDR3 has 15 amino acids. The CDR3 spells CASSPLDTWGTEAFF.

This chain joins TRBV7-9 and TRBJ2-1; TCRdb designates TRBD1, a call that cannot be tested without DNA. Germline V gives CDR1 SEHNR, CDR2 FQNEAQ (reference sequence). The CDR3 extends over 15 amino acids. The CDR3 region is CASSLTTGQYNEQFF. Combining the CDR3 with reference TRBV7-9 and TRBJ2-1 gives the whole variable domain DTGVSQNPRHKITKRGQNVTFRCDPISEHNRLYWYRQTLGQGPEFLTYFQNEAQLEKSRLLSDRFSAERPKGSFSTLEIQRTEQGDSAMYLCASSLTTGQYNEQFFGPGTRLTVL.

The chain couples TRBV19 to TRBJ2-6; TCRdb's assignment of TRBD1 cannot be checked, as there is no DNA. The length of the CDR3 is 19 residues. Germline-derived CDR1 and CDR2 are LNHDA and SQIVND (reference sequence). The CDR3 reads CASSPSSGDRGSGANVLTF. Full variable domain (rest looked up from reference TRBV19 and TRBJ2-6): DGGITQSPKYLFRKEGQNVTLSCEQNLNHDAMYWYRQDPGQGLRLIYYSQIVNDFQKGDIAEGYSVSREKKESFPLTVTSAQKNPTAFYLCASSPSSGDRGSGANVLTFGAGSRLTVL.